This T cell receptor beta chain came from a study of blood T cell repertoires in COVID-19. Study at large: Sites across the United States, Italy and Spain contributed samples from acute and convalescent COVID-19.

Germline V gene sequence: CDR1 SGHDT, CDR2 YYEEEE. This CDR3 comprises 15 residues. V lost 3 bases to trimming and J lost 4 bases, with 14 bases between them. Original methodology: Researchers report that nucleated cell counts were estimated from reference gene primer amplification. The assay was immunoSEQ multiplex PCR, and TCRdb's table has in-frame clones only and misses some. The V and J calls and the clone size are those of that table, but D and trimming were determined from the DNA. The table has over 85,000 clones, around 87% seen once. J is TRBJ1-3 and V is TRBV5-6; D is possibly TRBD1 (6 bases). This clonotype was sampled from a human donor in a cohort sampled during active COVID-19. What was sequenced was peripheral blood. As DNA, the CDR3 is TGTGCCAGCAGCTCAGGGGTGGTAAGCGGAAACACCATATATTTT. It yields the protein CASSSGVVSGNTIYF.